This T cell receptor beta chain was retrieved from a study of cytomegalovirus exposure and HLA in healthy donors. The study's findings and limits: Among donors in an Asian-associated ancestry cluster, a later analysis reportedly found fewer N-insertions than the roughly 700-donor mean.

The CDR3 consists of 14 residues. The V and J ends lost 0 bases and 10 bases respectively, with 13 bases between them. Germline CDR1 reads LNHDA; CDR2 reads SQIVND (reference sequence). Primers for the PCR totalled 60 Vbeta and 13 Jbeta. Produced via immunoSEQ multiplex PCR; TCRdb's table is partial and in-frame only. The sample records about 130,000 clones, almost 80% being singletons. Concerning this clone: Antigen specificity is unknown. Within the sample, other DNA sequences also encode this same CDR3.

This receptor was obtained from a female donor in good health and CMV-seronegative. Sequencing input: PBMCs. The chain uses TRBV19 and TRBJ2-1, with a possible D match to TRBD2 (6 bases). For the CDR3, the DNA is TGTGCCAGTAGTATAGATAGGTCGGGGGACGAGCAGTTCTTC. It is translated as CASSIDRSGDEQFF.